The 8 T cell receptor beta chains reported below all come from one sample, sequenced in a study of T cell changes during pregnancy in multiple sclerosis. Clones were read by immunoSEQ multiplex PCR, and TCRdb kept only the in-frame ones, dropping some. This sample has tens of thousands of clones, with about 92% found just once. The sample here was peripheral blood, taken before pregnancy. These receptors all stem from a female donor with multiple sclerosis, enrolled in a pregnancy study.

V and J are TRBV5-1 and TRBJ1-5; D is possibly TRBD1 (5 bases). V dropped 3 bases and J dropped 5 bases, with 15 bases sitting between them. The CDR3 loop spans 15 amino acids. Germline CDR1 and CDR2: SGHRS and YFSETQ. CDR3 amino acids: CASSWGPQAHQPQHF. The DNA for the CDR3 is TGCGCCAGCAGCTGGGGCCCGCAGGCCCATCAGCCCCAGCATTTT.

V usage is TRBV7-8 and J usage is TRBJ2-5; D remains unclear. The length of the CDR3 is 15 residues. CDR1 and CDR2 from the germline V gene are SGHVS and FQNEAQ. V was shortened by 6 bases and J by 7 bases, with 21 bases between the two germline ends. CDR3 sequence reads: CASRPGRIERGTQYF. DNA of the CDR3: TGTGCCAGCAGACCCGGTCGGATTGAAAGAGGGACCCAGTACTTC. Together with reference TRBV7-8 and TRBJ2-5, the CDR3 gives the full variable domain: GAGVSQSPRYKVAKRGQDVALRCDPISGHVSLFWYQQALGQGPEFLTYFQNEAQLDKSGLPSDRFFAERPEGSVSTLKIQRTQQEDSAVYLCASRPGRIERGTQYFGPGTRLLVL.

The chain links TRBV5-1 to TRBJ2-7, with TRBD1 identical over 9 bases. Per the germline V gene, CDR1 is SGHRS and CDR2 is YFSETQ. The trim removed 6 bases at V and 5 bases at J, leaving 24 bases unmatched. The CDR3 contains 19 residues. This chain's CDR3 is CASTPRAHTLTGGRNEQYF. The CDR3 bases are TGCGCCAGCACCCCCAGGGCCCACACCTTGACAGGGGGTAGGAACGAGCAGTACTTC.

This clone is a singleton in its sample. The CDR3 coding sequence is TGTGCCATCAGCCCGACAGGGAGTGTCGGGGAGCTGTTTTTT. Protein sequence: CAISPTGSVGELFF. This chain connects TRBV10-3 to TRBJ2-2; 7 positions match TRBD1. Germline V gives CDR1 ENHRY, CDR2 SYGVKD. The CDR3 is 14 amino acids. V gave up 6 bases and J gave up 7 bases; unmatched junction bases: 8.

The chain joins TRBV14 to TRBJ1-4, with D hard to call. Germline assignment: CDR1 SGHDN and CDR2 FVKESK. The length of the CDR3 is 15 residues. Trimming took 4 bases from V and 3 from J, leaving 12 bases between them. The CDR3 sequence: CASSLEGLANEKLFF. The CDR3 DNA reads as TGTGCCAGCAGCCTCGAGGGTTTAGCTAATGAAAAACTGTTTTTT.

V usage is TRBV4-2 and J usage is TRBJ2-5; no clear D gene. Trimming removed 1 base from V and 2 bases from J, with 8 bases in between. This CDR3 region has 14 residues. Germline CDR1 reads LGHNA; CDR2 reads YNFKEQ. CDR3 amino acids: CASSQGLAQETQYF. For the CDR3, the DNA is TGTGCCAGCAGCCAAGGTCTGGCACAAGAGACCCAGTACTTC.

J is TRBJ2-2 and V is TRBV6-5, with 8 bases lining up with TRBD2. This CDR3 is 14 amino acids long. Germline CDR1 is MNHEY and CDR2 is SVGAGI. Trimming removed 6 bases from V and 6 bases from J; junction bases left unmatched: 6. The CDR3 DNA reads as TGTGCCAGCAGCCTTAGGCGGGGGGCCGGGGAGCTGTTTTTT. This translates into CASSLRRGAGELFF.

This clone was counted once. This chain joins TRBV11-3 and TRBJ2-1, with 10 bases matching TRBD2. In germline, CDR1 is SGHNT, CDR2 YENEEA. Unmatched junction bases numbered 9, after V lost 0 bases and J lost 7 bases. CDR3 length: 17 residues. The DNA for the CDR3 is TGTGCCAGCAGCTTAGATATCCCTAGCGGGGGAGATAATGAGCAGTTCTTC. Translating gives CASSLDIPSGGDNEQFF.